The present entry profiles one TCR beta chain with its context. TCRdb ran MiXCR on the RACE reads and lists one entry per CDR3 protein. The profile shows 100,000 to 150,000 distinct CDR3 sequences, 10% to 12% of them singletons. Time point of the sample: patch test 3, about 24 weeks after DPC sensitization. Regarding treatment: therapeutic diphenylcyclopropenone sensitization with weekly scalp DPC. This entry is derived from a study of human T cells and chemical hapten exposure. Study-wide background: Yields of TCR per sample differed, chiefly owing to small differences in pooled library volume.

CDR1 and CDR2 from the germline V gene are SNHLY and FYNNEI. The V end lost 3 bases, the J end lost 0 bases, and 8 bases lay between the germline ends. This CDR3 comprises 14 residues. The sequences come from whole blood, collected in connection with sensitization to the hapten diphenylcyclopropenone (DPC). The sequence was collected from a woman between 45 and 65 years old with alopecia areata. Some clones in this sample may be carry-over from other donors' samples. The genes are TRBV2 and TRBJ1-1; D may be TRBD1 (5 bases). The CDR3 DNA reads TGTGCCAGCAGTGATGGGGGTTTGAACACTGAAGCTTTCTTT. This sequence encodes CASSDGGLNTEAFF.